The 19 T cell receptor beta chains below all came from one sample that was sequenced in a study of metastatic and nonmetastatic thyroid tumors. TCRdb re-called the PCR reads with MiXCR. Of some 23,000 clones listed, roughly 20% are singletons. Nobody among the patients had been given any treatment before thyroid surgery. The sample comprised adjacent normal tissue. These receptors came from a female donor with papillary thyroid cancer or a benign thyroid nodule (not recorded which). Some clones in this sample may be carry-over from other donors' samples.

J is TRBJ1-1 and V is TRBV2; D is ambiguous. V dropped 5 bases and J dropped 1 base, with 8 bases sitting between them. This CDR3 spans 13 amino acids. Germline CDR1 SNHLY, CDR2 FYNNEI. The CDR3 is CASSFLSNTEAFF. The CDR3 bases are TGTGCCAGCAGTTTCTTGTCGAACACTGAAGCTTTCTTT.

At least ten counts were recorded for this clone. V gene TRBV5-4 combines with J gene TRBJ2-5; TRBD1 matches at 7 bases. Germline CDR1 reads SGHNT; CDR2 reads YYREEE (reference sequence). This CDR3 spans 15 amino acids. Trimming at V came to 0 bases and at J to 4 bases, leaving 6 bases not matched to a gene. The CDR3 DNA reads TGTGCCAGCAGCTTGGGACAGGGATTGAGAGAGACCCAGTACTTC. Translated, it gives CASSLGQGLRETQYF.

This clone came up many times. The gene calls are TRBV19 and TRBJ1-5, with 7 bases aligning to TRBD1. The CDR3 loop spans 17 amino acids. The V segment lost 2 bases and the J segment 0 bases; nucleotides outside the gene matches: 7. The germline gives CDR1 LNHDA, CDR2 SQIVND (reference sequence). This CDR3 reads CASSISQGVVSNQPQHF. CDR3 sequence (DNA): TGTGCCAGTAGTATAAGTCAGGGGGTTGTTAGCAATCAGCCCCAGCATTTT.

This clone was seen repeatedly, ten times or more. The V call is TRBV19, the J call TRBJ2-1, with 8 positions matching TRBD2. The CDR3 consists of 16 residues. In germline, CDR1 is LNHDA, CDR2 SQIVND (reference sequence). The V gene end was trimmed by 3 bases and the J gene end by 3 bases; junction bases not matched to a gene: 7. The CDR3: CASSIIAGSHYNEQFF. CDR3 nucleotide sequence: TGTGCCAGTAGTATCATAGCGGGATCCCACTACAATGAGCAGTTCTTC.

This clone occurred many times. The gene calls are TRBV19 and TRBJ2-1, with 7 bases lining up with TRBD1. Unmatched junction bases numbered 3, after V lost 9 bases and J lost 4 bases. The CDR3 loop spans 12 amino acids. The germline V gene has CDR1 LNHDA and CDR2 SQIVND (reference sequence). CDR3 amino acids: CASGDSYNEQFF. CDR3 bases: TGTGCCAGCGGGGACAGTTACAATGAGCAGTTCTTC.

This clone has at least ten counts. The chain recombines TRBV24-1 with TRBJ1-4; maybe TRBD1 (5 bases). The germline CDR1 and CDR2 sequences are KGHDR and SFDVKD. Deletions cut 3 bases from V and 7 bases from J, with 14 bases between. The CDR3 is 15 amino acids. CDR3 sequence reads: CATSDPRGVGEKLFF. The CDR3 bases are TGTGCCACCAGTGATCCGCGGGGGGTTGGTGAAAAACTGTTTTTT.

Comments on this clone: Compared with germline, one end of the junction differs, possibly owing to a read error. The CDR3 DNA sequence: TGTGCCAGCATTTACCTCGGACTTAAGAAGTTCTTC. Translating it yields CASIYLGLKKFF. V gene TRBV6-2 or TRBV6-3 combines with J gene TRBJ2-1; a weak D match, TRBD2 (5 bases). The CDR3 loop spans 12 amino acids. Germline CDR1 MNHEY, CDR2 SVGEGT.

This clone has a handful of counts. This rearrangement joins TRBV10-3 to TRBJ2-7; 7 bases line up with TRBD1. Germline V gives CDR1 ENHRY, CDR2 SYGVKD. This CDR3 comprises 13 residues. The V gene end was trimmed by 9 bases and the J gene end by 7 bases; junction bases not matched to a gene: 12. DNA for the CDR3: TGTGCCATAAGGCCCCGACAGGGCGGTGAGCAGTACTTC. Translation gives CAIRPRQGGEQYF.

The V gene is TRBV9, the J gene TRBJ1-2; D is unresolved. This CDR3 has 14 residues. The V and J ends lost 3 bases and 4 bases respectively, with 13 bases between them. The V gene's germline CDR1 is SGDLS and CDR2 YYNGEE. This CDR3 reads CASSAGPSGYGYTF. In DNA form, the CDR3 reads TGTGCCAGCAGCGCTGGACCCTCTGGCTATGGCTACACCTTC. Drawing the rest from reference TRBV9 and TRBJ1-2, the complete variable domain is DSGVTQTPKHLITATGQRVTLRCSPRSGDLSVYWYQQSLDQGLQFLIQYYNGEERAKGNILERFSAQQFPDLHSELNLSSLELGDSALYFCASSAGPSGYGYTFGSGTRLTVV.

This clone is medium-sized. The gene calls are TRBV27 and TRBJ2-3, with 7 bases lining up with TRBD2. The CDR3 spans 16 residues. In germline, CDR1 is MNHEY, CDR2 SMNVEV (reference sequence). The V segment lost 0 bases and the J segment 1 base; nucleotides outside the gene matches: 4. The CDR3: CASSLSGLGGTDTQYF. The CDR3 nucleotides are TGTGCCAGCAGTTTATCCGGACTAGGGGGCACAGATACGCAGTATTTT.

There are many counts of this clone. J is TRBJ2-5 and V is TRBV7-9; D gene ambiguous. Germline lookup yields CDR1 SEHNR and CDR2 FQNEAQ (reference sequence). This CDR3 is built from 13 residues. V lost 8 bases to trimming and J lost 3 bases, with 13 bases between them. Here the CDR3 DNA reads TGTGCCAGCCTTTTCCCTGGCGAAGAGACCCAGTACTTC. Translating gives CASLFPGEETQYF. Together with reference TRBV7-9 and TRBJ2-5, the CDR3 gives the full variable domain: DTGVSQNPRHKITKRGQNVTFRCDPISEHNRLYWYRQTLGQGPEFLTYFQNEAQLEKSRLLSDRFSAERPKGSFSTLEIQRTEQGDSAMYLCASLFPGEETQYFGPGTRLLVL.

Points on this clone: This may stem from a read error, because a much larger clone lies one nucleotide away. The V call is TRBV29-1, the J call TRBJ1-6, with 8 positions matching TRBD1. CDR3 length equals 13 residues. Looked up from germline, CDR1 is SQVTM and CDR2 is ANQGSEA. The CDR3 coding sequence is TGCAGCGTGCGGACAGGGACTAATCCACCCCTCCACTTT. Translating it yields CSVRTGTNPPLHF.

This clone occurred many times. The chain is built from TRBV2 and TRBJ1-2, with 7 bases matching TRBD1. With 4 bases clipped from V and 2 bases from J, the junction kept 4 bases outside the gene matches. The CDR3 length is 14 residues. Per the germline V gene, CDR1 is SNHLY and CDR2 is FYNNEI. The CDR3 protein is CASSVQGGNYGYTF. CDR3 sequence (DNA): TGTGCCAGCAGTGTGCAGGGGGGGAACTATGGCTACACCTTC.

The gene calls are TRBV20-1 and TRBJ2-5; perhaps TRBD1 as D (6 bases). V lost 6 bases and J 2 bases, leaving 13 bases between the germline ends. This CDR3 region has 13 residues. The V gene's germline CDR1 is DFQATT and CDR2 SNEGSKA (reference sequence). The CDR3 DNA sequence: TGCAGTGCCGACCAAGGGGGACAAGAGACCCAGTACTTC. This sequence encodes CSADQGGQETQYF.

This clone is medium-sized by share. The chain has TRBV20-1 and TRBJ1-1, with a possible D match to TRBD1 (6 bases). Trimming took 5 bases from V and 5 from J, leaving 15 bases between them. The CDR3 extends over 13 amino acids. Germline V gene sequence: CDR1 DFQATT, CDR2 SNEGSKA (reference sequence). This chain's CDR3 is CSALKTGPTEAFF. DNA for the CDR3: TGCAGTGCTCTGAAGACAGGTCCAACTGAAGCTTTCTTT.

The rearrangement joins TRBV6-1 to TRBJ2-7, with 7 positions matching TRBD2. The CDR3 consists of 15 residues. V gave up 6 bases and J gave up 0 bases; unmatched junction bases: 8. CDR1 and CDR2 (germline): MNHNS, SASEGT. Here the CDR3 reads CASSHTGGLSYEQYF. CDR3 DNA: TGTGCCAGCAGCCACACGGGAGGCCTCTCCTACGAGCAGTACTTC.

This clone was picked up many times. The chain is built from TRBV30 and TRBJ1-5; perhaps TRBD1 as D (6 bases). Germline V gene sequence: CDR1 GTSNPN, CDR2 SVGIG (reference sequence). This CDR3 comprises 14 residues. V gave up 0 bases and J gave up 4 bases, with 10 bases separating them. The CDR3 region is CAWSVGAANQPQHF. The DNA for the CDR3 is TGTGCCTGGAGTGTGGGGGCAGCTAATCAGCCCCAGCATTTT.

With regard to this clone: A much larger clone sits a single nucleotide away, making a read error possible. The V call is TRBV7-2, the J call TRBJ2-3, with D hard to call. The V and J ends lost 6 bases and 6 bases respectively, with 13 bases between them. The germline V gene has CDR1 SGHTA and CDR2 FQGNSA. The CDR3 sequence is 13 residues long. CDR3 DNA: TGTGCCAGCAGAAATAGTCTAAGGGATACGCAGTATTTT. Protein: CASRNSLRDTQYF.

This clone was seen repeatedly, ten times or more. The DNA for the CDR3 is TGTGCCAGCAGGGATACAAATCGGGACACCGGGGAGCTGTTTTTT. It is translated as CASRDTNRDTGELFF. The genes are TRBV7-3 and TRBJ2-2; D call uncertain. The germline gives CDR1 SGHTA, CDR2 FQGTGA. V was cut by 6 bases and J by 3 bases, with 14 bases left in between. CDR3 length equals 15 residues. The variable domain in full, completed from reference TRBV7-3 and TRBJ2-2, reads GAGVSQTPSNKVTEKGKYVELRCDPISGHTALYWYRQSLGQGPEFLIYFQGTGAADDSGLPNDRFFAVRPEGSVSTLKIQRTERGDSAVYLCASRDTNRDTGELFFGEGSRLTVL.